This is a list of T cell receptor beta chains from one sample in a study of T cell repertoires in cytomegalovirus infection. TCRdb recomputed calls from the reads with MiXCR, one row per CDR3 protein. The repertoire holds about 700,000 distinct CDR3 sequences, 30% to 40% seen once, with about 20% in the top ten. The antigens of these receptors remain unknown. The source was cultured PBMCs, collected from culture after CMV antigen stimulation. Every receptor here comes from a human donor in good health (CMV status not recorded). Some clones in this sample may be carry-over from other donors' samples. CDR3s include the opening cysteine and the closing phenylalanine or tryptophan. The D gene is left open where the match is weak. The size field is filled for only some rows; it gives once, few, many or a size class.

v_call: TRBV4-3
d_call: .
j_call: TRBJ1-4
clone_size: .
cdr3_nt: TGCGCCAGCAGCCAGTCCCGGGGCTCTAATGAAAAACTGTTTTTT
cdr3_aa: CASSQSRGSNEKLFF

v_call: TRBV20-1
d_call: TRBD1
j_call: TRBJ1-1
clone_size: .
cdr3_nt: TGCAGTGCAGCAGGAAAGACAGGGGAAACTGAAGCTTTCTTT
cdr3_aa: CSAAGKTGETEAFF

v_call: TRBV6-8
d_call: .
j_call: TRBJ2-1
clone_size: .
cdr3_nt: TGTGCCGGAGGAAGGGGCAATGAACAGTTCTTC
cdr3_aa: CAGGRGNEQFF

v_call: TRBV7-9
d_call: TRBD2
j_call: TRBJ2-1
clone_size: .
cdr3_nt: TGTGCCAGCAGCTTAACTAGCGGGGGATATAGGTATGAGCAGTTCTTC
cdr3_aa: CASSLTSGGYRYEQFF

v_call: TRBV19
d_call: .
j_call: TRBJ1-5
clone_size: .
cdr3_nt: TGTGCCAGTAGTATAGGGCAGCTCGATCAGCCCCAGCATTTT
cdr3_aa: CASSIGQLDQPQHF

v_call: TRBV7-9
d_call: .
j_call: TRBJ2-2
clone_size: .
cdr3_nt: TGTGCCAGCAGCTCTCTGGCGGACCTACCGAACACCGGGGAGCTGTTTTTT
cdr3_aa: CASSSLADLPNTGELFF

v_call: TRBV9
d_call: .
j_call: TRBJ2-7
clone_size: few
cdr3_nt: TGTGCCAGCAGCGAGACCCCGTCTTTCTACGAGCAGTACTTC
cdr3_aa: CASSETPSFYEQYF

v_call: TRBV6-1
d_call: .
j_call: TRBJ1-1
clone_size: few
cdr3_nt: TGTGCCAGCCATGGGAACCCCCAGAGCATGAACACTGAAGCTTTCTTT
cdr3_aa: CASHGNPQSMNTEAFF

v_call: TRBV7-2
d_call: .
j_call: TRBJ1-4
clone_size: many
cdr3_nt: TGTGCCAGCAGGGGACCAGGGCTAACTAATGAAAAACTGTTTTTT
cdr3_aa: CASRGPGLTNEKLFF

v_call: TRBV27
d_call: .
j_call: TRBJ2-7
clone_size: .
cdr3_nt: TGTGCCAGCAGTCACAGGGTCCCCGGGGACGAGCAGTACTTC
cdr3_aa: CASSHRVPGDEQYF

v_call: TRBV7-8
d_call: .
j_call: TRBJ1-1
clone_size: few
cdr3_nt: TGTGCCAGCAGCTCACCTGGACGCGGGAAAGCTTTCTTT
cdr3_aa: CASSSPGRGKAFF

v_call: TRBV10-3
d_call: .
j_call: TRBJ2-5
clone_size: .
cdr3_nt: TGTGCCATCAGTGAGTCGGGATCCCAGGTGGGGACCCAGTACTTC
cdr3_aa: CAISESGSQVGTQYF

v_call: TRBV3-1
d_call: .
j_call: TRBJ2-7
clone_size: .
cdr3_nt: TGTGCCAGCAGCCAATCCGAAGACGAGCAGTACTTC
cdr3_aa: CASSQSEDEQYF

v_call: TRBV12-3/TRBV12-4
d_call: TRBD1
j_call: TRBJ1-5
clone_size: few
cdr3_nt: TGTGCCAGCAGTAGTGACAGGGGGGATCAGCCCCAGCATTTT
cdr3_aa: CASSSDRGDQPQHF

v_call: TRBV12-3/TRBV12-4
d_call: .
j_call: TRBJ2-3
clone_size: few
cdr3_nt: TGTGCTGGGGCAGGGCCCACAGATACGCAGTATTTT
cdr3_aa: CAGAGPTDTQYF

v_call: TRBV4-1
d_call: .
j_call: TRBJ2-7
clone_size: .
cdr3_nt: TGCGCCAGCAGCCAAGGATGGGCCTACTCCTCTTACGAGCAGTACTTC
cdr3_aa: CASSQGWAYSSYEQYF

v_call: TRBV4-1
d_call: .
j_call: TRBJ1-1
clone_size: .
cdr3_nt: TGCGCCAGCAGCCAAGATCTCAGGGGCCCTGAAGCTTTCTTT
cdr3_aa: CASSQDLRGPEAFF